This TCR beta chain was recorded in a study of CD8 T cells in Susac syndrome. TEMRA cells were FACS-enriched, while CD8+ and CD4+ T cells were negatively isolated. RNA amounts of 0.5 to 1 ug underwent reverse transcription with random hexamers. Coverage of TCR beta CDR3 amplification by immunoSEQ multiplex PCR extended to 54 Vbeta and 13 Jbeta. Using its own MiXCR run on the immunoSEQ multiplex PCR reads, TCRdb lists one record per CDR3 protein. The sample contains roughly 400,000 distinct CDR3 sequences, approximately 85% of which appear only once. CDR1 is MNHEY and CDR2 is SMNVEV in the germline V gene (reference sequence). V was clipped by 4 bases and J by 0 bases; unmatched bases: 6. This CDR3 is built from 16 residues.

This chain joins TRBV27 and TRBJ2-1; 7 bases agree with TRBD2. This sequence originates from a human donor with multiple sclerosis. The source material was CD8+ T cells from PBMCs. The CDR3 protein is CASSSQTSPSYNEQFF. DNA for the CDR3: TGTGCCAGCAGTTCCCAGACTAGCCCCTCCTACAATGAGCAGTTCTTC.